The clone carrying this T cell receptor beta chain was counted many times. Sample-barcoded 5' priming and a J-beta primer mix drove a second PCR of roughly 6 to 12 cycles. One entry per CDR3 protein results from TCRdb running MiXCR on the 5' RACE reads. The sample carries 1.5 million to 2 million distinct CDR3 sequences, 28% recorded once. This entry is derived from a study of blood T cells in healthy people across ages. Each donor had 8 to 10 milliliters of peripheral blood drawn. CDR3 length equals 15 residues. V gave up 1 base and J gave up 2 bases; unmatched junction bases: 5. Germline CDR1 is MGHRA and CDR2 is YSYEKL.

The sequenced sample consisted of blood. The chain combines TRBV4-1 with TRBJ2-7; 7 nucleotides agree with TRBD2. The sequence came from a woman in her thirties in good health. DNA for the CDR3: TGCGCCAGCAGCCAAGCCCCTGGGACTACCTACGAGCAGTACTTC. As protein: CASSQAPGTTYEQYF.